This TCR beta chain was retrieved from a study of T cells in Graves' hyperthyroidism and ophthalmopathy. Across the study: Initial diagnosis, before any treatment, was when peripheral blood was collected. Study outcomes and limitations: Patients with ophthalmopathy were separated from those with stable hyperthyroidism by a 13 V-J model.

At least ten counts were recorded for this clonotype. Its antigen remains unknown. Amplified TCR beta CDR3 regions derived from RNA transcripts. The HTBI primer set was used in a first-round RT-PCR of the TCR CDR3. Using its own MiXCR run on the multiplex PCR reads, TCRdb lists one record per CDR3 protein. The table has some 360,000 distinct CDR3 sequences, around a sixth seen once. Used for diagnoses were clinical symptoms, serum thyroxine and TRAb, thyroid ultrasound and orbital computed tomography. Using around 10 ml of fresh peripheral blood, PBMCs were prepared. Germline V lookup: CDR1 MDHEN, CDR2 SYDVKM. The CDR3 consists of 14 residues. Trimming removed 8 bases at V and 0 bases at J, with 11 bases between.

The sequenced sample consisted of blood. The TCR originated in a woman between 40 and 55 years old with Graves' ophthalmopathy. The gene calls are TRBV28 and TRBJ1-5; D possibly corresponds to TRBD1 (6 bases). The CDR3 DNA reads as TGTGCCAGCCGAGGGACACTTAGCAATCAGCCCCAGCATTTT. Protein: CASRGTLSNQPQHF.